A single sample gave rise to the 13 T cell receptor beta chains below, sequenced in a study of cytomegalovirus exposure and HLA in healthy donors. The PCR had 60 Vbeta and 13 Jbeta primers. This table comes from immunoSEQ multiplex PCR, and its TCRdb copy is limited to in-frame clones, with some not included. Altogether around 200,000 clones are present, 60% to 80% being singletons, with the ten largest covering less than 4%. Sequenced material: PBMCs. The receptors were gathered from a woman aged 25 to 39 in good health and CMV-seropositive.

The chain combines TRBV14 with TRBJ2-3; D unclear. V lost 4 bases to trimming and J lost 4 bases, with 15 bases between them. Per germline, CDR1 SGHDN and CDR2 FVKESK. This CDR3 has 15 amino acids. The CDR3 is CASSPSEVYPDTQYF. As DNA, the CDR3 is TGTGCCAGCAGCCCCTCAGAGGTCTACCCAGATACGCAGTATTTT.

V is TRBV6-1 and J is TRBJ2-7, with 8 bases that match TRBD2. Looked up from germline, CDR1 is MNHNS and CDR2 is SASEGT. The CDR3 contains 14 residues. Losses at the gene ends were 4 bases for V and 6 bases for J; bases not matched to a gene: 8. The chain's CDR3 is CASSVGLEVGEQYF. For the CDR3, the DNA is TGTGCCAGCAGTGTGGGACTAGAGGTTGGCGAGCAGTACTTC.

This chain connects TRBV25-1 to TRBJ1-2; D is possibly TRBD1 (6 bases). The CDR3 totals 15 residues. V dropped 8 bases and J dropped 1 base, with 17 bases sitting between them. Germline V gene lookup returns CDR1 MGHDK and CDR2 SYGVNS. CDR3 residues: CASPPQGDFNYGYTF. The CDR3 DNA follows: TGTGCCAGCCCTCCACAGGGAGATTTTAACTATGGCTACACCTTC.

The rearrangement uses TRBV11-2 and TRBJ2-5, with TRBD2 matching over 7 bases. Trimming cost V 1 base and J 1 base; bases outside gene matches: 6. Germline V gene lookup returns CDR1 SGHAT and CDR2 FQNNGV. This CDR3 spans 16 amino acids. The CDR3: CASSLGGGTFQETQYF. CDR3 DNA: TGTGCCAGCAGCTTAGGGGGAGGGACCTTCCAAGAGACCCAGTACTTC.

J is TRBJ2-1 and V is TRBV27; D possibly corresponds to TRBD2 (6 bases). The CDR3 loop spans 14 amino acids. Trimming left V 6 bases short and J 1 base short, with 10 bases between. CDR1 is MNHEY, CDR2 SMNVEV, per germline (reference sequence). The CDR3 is CASRSAGSYNEQFF. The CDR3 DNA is TGTGCCAGCAGGTCCGCGGGGTCCTACAATGAGCAGTTCTTC.

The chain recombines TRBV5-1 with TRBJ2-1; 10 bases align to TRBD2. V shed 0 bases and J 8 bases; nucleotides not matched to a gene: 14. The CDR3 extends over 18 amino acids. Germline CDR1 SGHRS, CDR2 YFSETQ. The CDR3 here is CASSLGTSGRVGSHEQFF. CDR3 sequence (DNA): TGCGCCAGCAGCTTGGGGACTAGCGGTCGAGTGGGGTCACATGAGCAGTTCTTC. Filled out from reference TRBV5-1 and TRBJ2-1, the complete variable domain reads KAGVTQTPRYLIKTRGQQVTLSCSPISGHRSVSWYQQTPGQGLQFLFEYFSETQRNKGNFPGRFSGRQFSNSRSEMNVSTLELGDSALYLCASSLGTSGRVGSHEQFFGPGTRLTVL.

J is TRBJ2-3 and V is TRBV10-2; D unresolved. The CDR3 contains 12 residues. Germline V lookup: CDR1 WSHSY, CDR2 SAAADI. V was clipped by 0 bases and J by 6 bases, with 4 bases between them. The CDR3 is CASSESGDTQYF. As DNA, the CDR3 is TGCGCCAGCAGTGAGTCCGGGGATACGCAGTATTTT.

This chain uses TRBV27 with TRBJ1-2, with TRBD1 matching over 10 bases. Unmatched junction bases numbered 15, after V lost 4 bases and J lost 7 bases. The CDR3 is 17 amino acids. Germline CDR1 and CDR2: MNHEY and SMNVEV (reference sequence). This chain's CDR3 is CASSSLGAKGQGSGYTF. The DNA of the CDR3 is TGTGCCAGCAGTTCTCTCGGCGCCAAGGGACAGGGGAGTGGCTACACCTTC.

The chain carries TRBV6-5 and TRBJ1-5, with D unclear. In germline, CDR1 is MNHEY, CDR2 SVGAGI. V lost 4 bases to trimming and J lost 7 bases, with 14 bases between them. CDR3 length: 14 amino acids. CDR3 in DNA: TGTGCCAGCAGTTCCTGGCTCGGGTACCAGCCCCAGCATTTT. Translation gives CASSSWLGYQPQHF.

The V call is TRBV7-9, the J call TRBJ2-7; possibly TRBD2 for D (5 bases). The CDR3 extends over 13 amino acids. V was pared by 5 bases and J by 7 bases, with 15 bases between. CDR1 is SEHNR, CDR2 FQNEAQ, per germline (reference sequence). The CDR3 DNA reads TGTGCCAGCAGCCCCAGCGGCTTCGGTGAGCAGTACTTC. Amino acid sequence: CASSPSGFGEQYF.

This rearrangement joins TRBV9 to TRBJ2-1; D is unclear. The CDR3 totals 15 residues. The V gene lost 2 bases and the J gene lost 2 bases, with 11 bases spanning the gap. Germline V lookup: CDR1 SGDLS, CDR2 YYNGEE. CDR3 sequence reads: CASSVGRGAYNEQFF. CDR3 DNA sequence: TGTGCCAGCAGCGTGGGTCGCGGTGCCTACAATGAGCAGTTCTTC.

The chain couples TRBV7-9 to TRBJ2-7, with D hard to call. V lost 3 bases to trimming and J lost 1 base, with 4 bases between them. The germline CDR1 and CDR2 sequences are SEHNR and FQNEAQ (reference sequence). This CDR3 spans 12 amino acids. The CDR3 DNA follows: TGTGCCAGCAGCTTCCTGTCCTACGAGCAGTACTTC. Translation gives CASSFLSYEQYF.

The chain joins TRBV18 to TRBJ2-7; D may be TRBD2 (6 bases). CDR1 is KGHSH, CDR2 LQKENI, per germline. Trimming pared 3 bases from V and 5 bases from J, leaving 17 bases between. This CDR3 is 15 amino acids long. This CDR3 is CASSPQYGSSDEQYF. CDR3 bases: TGTGCCAGCTCACCTCAATACGGGAGCTCTGACGAGCAGTACTTC.